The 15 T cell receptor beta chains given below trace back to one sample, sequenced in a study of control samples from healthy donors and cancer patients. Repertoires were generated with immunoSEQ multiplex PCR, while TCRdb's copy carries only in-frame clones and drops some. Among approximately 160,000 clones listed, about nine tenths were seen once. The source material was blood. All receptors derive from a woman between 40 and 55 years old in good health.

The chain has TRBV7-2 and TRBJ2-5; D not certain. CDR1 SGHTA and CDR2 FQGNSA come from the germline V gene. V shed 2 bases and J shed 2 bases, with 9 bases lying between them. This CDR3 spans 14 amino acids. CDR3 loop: CASSLWAGQETQYF. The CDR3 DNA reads TGTGCCAGCAGCTTATGGGCAGGACAAGAGACCCAGTACTTC.

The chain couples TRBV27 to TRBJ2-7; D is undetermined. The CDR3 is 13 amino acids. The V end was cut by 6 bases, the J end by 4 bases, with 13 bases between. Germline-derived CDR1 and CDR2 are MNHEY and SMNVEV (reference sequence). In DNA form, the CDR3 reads TGTGCCAGCAGCTTTTCTCCCGGGTACGAGCAGTACTTC. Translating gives CASSFSPGYEQYF.

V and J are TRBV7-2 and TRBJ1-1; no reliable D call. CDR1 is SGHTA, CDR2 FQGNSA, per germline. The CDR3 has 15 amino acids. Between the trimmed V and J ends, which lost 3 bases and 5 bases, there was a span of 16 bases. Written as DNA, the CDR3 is TGTGCCAGCAGCTTGTCCGAAGTCCTTAGGACTGAAGCTTTCTTT. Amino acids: CASSLSEVLRTEAFF.

The CDR3 bases are TGTGCCAGCAGTCAAAGACAGGGGGAGTACGAGCAGTACTTC. Its protein product is CASSQRQGEYEQYF. J is TRBJ2-7 and V is TRBV6-6; 9 bases fit TRBD1. The CDR3 extends over 14 amino acids. Germline assignment: CDR1 MNHNY and CDR2 SVGAGI (reference sequence). Losses at the gene ends were 5 bases for V and 4 bases for J; bases not matched to a gene: 6.

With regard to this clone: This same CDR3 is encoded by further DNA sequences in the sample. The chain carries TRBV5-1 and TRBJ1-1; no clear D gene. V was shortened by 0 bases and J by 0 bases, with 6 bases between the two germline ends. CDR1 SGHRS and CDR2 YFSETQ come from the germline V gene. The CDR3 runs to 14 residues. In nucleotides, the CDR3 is TGCGCCAGCAGCTTGGGAGGGATGAACACTGAAGCTTTCTTT. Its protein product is CASSLGGMNTEAFF.

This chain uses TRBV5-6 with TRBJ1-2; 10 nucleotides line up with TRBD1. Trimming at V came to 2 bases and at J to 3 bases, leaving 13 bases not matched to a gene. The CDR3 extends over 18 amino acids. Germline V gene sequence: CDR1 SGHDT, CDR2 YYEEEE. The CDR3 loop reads CASSLRSYADRGDYGYTF. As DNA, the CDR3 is TGTGCCAGCAGCTTACGGTCTTACGCGGACAGGGGGGACTATGGCTACACCTTC.

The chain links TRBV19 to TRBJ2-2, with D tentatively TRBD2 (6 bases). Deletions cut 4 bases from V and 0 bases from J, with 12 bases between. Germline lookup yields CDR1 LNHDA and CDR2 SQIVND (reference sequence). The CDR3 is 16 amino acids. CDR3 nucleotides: TGTGCCAGTAGTAGGGGGGAGGTCACGAACACCGGGGAGCTGTTTTTT. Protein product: CASSRGEVTNTGELFF.

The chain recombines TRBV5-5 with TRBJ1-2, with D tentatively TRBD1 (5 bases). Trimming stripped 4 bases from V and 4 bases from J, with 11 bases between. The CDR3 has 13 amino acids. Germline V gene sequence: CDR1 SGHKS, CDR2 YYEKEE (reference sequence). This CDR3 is CASSRDAGYGYTF. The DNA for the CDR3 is TGTGCCAGCAGCCGGGACGCCGGCTATGGCTACACCTTC. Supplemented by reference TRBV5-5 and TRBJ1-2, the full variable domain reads DAGVTQSPTHLIKTRGQQVTLRCSPISGHKSVSWYQQVLGQGPQFIFQYYEKEERGRGNFPDRFSARQFPNYSSELNVNALLLGDSALYLCASSRDAGYGYTFGSGTRLTVV.

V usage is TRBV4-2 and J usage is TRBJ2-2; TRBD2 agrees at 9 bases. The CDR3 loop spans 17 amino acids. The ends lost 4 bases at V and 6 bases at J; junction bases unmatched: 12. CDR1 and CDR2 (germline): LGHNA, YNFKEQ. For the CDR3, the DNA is TGTGCCAGCAGCCCAAAAGTGGGCGGGGGGGCCCCCGGGGAGCTGTTTTTT. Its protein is CASSPKVGGGAPGELFF.

Here the CDR3 DNA reads TGTGCCAGCAGCTTAGATACCAGGGCTGGGGCCAACGTCCTGACTTTC. Encoded protein: CASSLDTRAGANVLTF. This chain joins TRBV11-2 and TRBJ2-6, with D tentatively TRBD1 (5 bases). Germline loops: CDR1 SGHAT, CDR2 FQNNGV. The V and J ends lost 0 bases and 2 bases respectively, with 8 bases between them. CDR3 length: 16 amino acids.

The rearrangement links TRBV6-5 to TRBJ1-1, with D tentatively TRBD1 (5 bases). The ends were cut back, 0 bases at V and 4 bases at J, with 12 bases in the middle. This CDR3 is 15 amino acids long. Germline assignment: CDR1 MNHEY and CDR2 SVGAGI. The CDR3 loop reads CASSYSRVGGTEAFF. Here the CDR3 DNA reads TGTGCCAGCAGTTACTCTCGGGTTGGGGGCACTGAAGCTTTCTTT.

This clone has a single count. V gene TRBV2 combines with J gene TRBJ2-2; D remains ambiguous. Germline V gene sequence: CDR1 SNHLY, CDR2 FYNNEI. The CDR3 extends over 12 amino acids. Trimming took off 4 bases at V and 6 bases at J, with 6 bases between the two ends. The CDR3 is CASSGGPGELFF. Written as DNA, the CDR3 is TGTGCCAGCAGTGGTGGACCCGGGGAGCTGTTTTTT.

The CDR3: CAISPNWNTEAFF. CDR3 coding DNA: TGTGCCATCAGCCCGAATTGGAACACTGAAGCTTTCTTT. The V gene is TRBV10-3, the J gene TRBJ1-1; D is uncertain. The germline V gene has CDR1 ENHRY and CDR2 SYGVKD. The CDR3 has 13 amino acids. The germline V and J ends were trimmed by 6 bases and 1 base, with 9 bases remaining between them.

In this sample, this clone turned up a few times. The DNA of the CDR3 is TGTGCCAGCAGTGAACAGGGGGCAAGAGATACGCAGTATTTT. This sequence encodes CASSEQGARDTQYF. J is TRBJ2-3 and V is TRBV6-1, with 8 bases matching TRBD1. The length of the CDR3 is 14 residues. CDR1 MNHNS and CDR2 SASEGT come from the germline V gene. The trim removed 2 bases at V and 5 bases at J, leaving 3 bases unmatched.

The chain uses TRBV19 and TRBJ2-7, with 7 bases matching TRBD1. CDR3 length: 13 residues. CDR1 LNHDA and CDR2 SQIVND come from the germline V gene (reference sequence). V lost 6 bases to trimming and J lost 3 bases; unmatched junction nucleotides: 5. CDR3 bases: TGTGCCAGTAGGGGTGCAGGGGGCTACGAGCAGTACTTC. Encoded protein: CASRGAGGYEQYF. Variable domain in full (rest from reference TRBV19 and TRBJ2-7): DGGITQSPKYLFRKEGQNVTLSCEQNLNHDAMYWYRQDPGQGLRLIYYSQIVNDFQKGDIAEGYSVSREKKESFPLTVTSAQKNPTAFYLCASRGAGGYEQYFGPGTRLTVT.